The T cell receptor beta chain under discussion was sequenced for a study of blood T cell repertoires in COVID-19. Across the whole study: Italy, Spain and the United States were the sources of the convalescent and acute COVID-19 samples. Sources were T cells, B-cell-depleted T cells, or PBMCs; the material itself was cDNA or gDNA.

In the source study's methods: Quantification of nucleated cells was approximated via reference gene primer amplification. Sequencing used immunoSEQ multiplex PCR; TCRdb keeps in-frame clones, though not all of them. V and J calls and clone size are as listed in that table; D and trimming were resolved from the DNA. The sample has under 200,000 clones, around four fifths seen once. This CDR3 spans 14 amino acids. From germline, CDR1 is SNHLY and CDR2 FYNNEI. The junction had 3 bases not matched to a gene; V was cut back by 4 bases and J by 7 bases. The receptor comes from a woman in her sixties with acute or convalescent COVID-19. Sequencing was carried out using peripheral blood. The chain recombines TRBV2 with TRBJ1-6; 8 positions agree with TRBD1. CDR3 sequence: CASSGQGSNSPLHF. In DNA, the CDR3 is TGTGCCAGCAGTGGACAGGGGAGCAATTCACCCCTCCACTTT. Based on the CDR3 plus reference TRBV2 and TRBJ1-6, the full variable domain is EPEVTQTPSHQVTQMGQEVILRCVPISNHLYFYWYRQILGQKVEFLVSFYNNEISEKSEIFDDQFSVERPDGSNFTLKIRSTKLEDSAMYFCASSGQGSNSPLHFGNGTRLTVT.